Below, one T cell receptor beta chain is given with its context. Its antigen is as yet unknown. These data come from a study of T cells after yellow fever vaccination. TCRdb reprocessed the 5' RACE reads via MiXCR and lists one record per CDR3 protein. The data contain about 320,000 distinct CDR3 sequences, roughly 10% of them singletons. Study-level findings and limits: Some clonotypes, a small share, were shared between CD4 and CD8 compartments. Clones that expanded after primary vaccination mostly reappeared after the booster (just over 95% CD4, 70% to 90% CD8). The presence of abundant clonotypes contaminating from the bulk population was possible in FACS-sorted repertoires.

The CDR3 has 13 residues. V dropped 4 bases and J dropped 1 base, with 8 bases sitting between them. Per the germline V gene, CDR1 is SGHNT and CDR2 is YYREEE (reference sequence). This TCR came from a man younger than 30 who received the YFV17D yellow fever vaccine. The material was CD4+ T cells sorted from PBMCs, obtained 45 days after the yellow fever booster vaccination. The chain is built from TRBV5-4 and TRBJ1-2; D gene uncertain. In DNA, the CDR3 is TGTGCCAGCAGCCTCGTGGATAACTATGGCTACACCTTC. Translation gives CASSLVDNYGYTF. The full variable domain, rest sourced from reference TRBV5-4 and TRBJ1-2, is ETGVTQSPTHLIKTRGQQVTLRCSSQSGHNTVSWYQQALGQGPQFIFQYYREEENGRGNFPPRFSGLQFPNYSSELNVNALELDDSALYLCASSLVDNYGYTFGSGTRLTVV.